What follows are 27 T cell receptor beta chains derived from one specimen sequenced in a study of cytomegalovirus exposure and HLA in healthy donors. Primers: 60 Vbeta forward and 13 Jbeta reverse. Only in-frame clones appear in the TCRdb table, and some are missing; sequencing was by immunoSEQ multiplex PCR. The sample holds more than 85,000 clones, roughly 80% seen once. Sequencing input: PBMCs. Every receptor here comes from a man in his thirties or forties in good health and CMV-seropositive.

This clone was found a few times. The J gene is TRBJ1-4, the V gene TRBV7-9, with D possibly matching TRBD1 (5 bases). The germline V gene encodes CDR1 SEHNR and CDR2 FQNEAQ (reference sequence). Trimming stripped 6 bases from V and 4 bases from J, with 12 bases between. The CDR3 runs to 14 residues. The CDR3 loop reads CASREGQFNEKLFF. The CDR3 DNA is TGTGCCAGCAGGGAGGGGCAGTTTAATGAAAAACTGTTTTTT.

The rearrangement uses TRBV27 and TRBJ1-2, with TRBD1 as a possible D gene (5 bases). The ends were cut back, 3 bases at V and 3 bases at J, with 11 bases in the middle. This CDR3 is 14 amino acids long. Germline loops: CDR1 MNHEY, CDR2 SMNVEV (reference sequence). DNA of the CDR3: TGTGCCAGCAGTTTCTCGGGGGGGGACTATGGCTACACCTTC. Translating it yields CASSFSGGDYGYTF.

The rearrangement links TRBV18 to TRBJ1-1; no firm D call. Germline loops: CDR1 KGHSH, CDR2 LQKENI. The CDR3 runs 15 residues. V was clipped by 3 bases and J by 1 base, with 12 bases between them. The CDR3 region has the DNA TGTGCCAGCTCACCCGTAGCTACCGGGAACACTGAAGCTTTCTTT. Its translation is CASSPVATGNTEAFF.

Turning to this clone: Other DNA variants within this sample encode the same CDR3. This chain links TRBV9 with TRBJ2-2; TRBD2 aligns across 7 bases. Germline V gene data show CDR1 as SGDLS and CDR2 as YYNGEE. This CDR3 region has 16 residues. V gave up 0 bases and J gave up 1 base; unmatched junction bases: 3. The CDR3 protein is CASSVVGGGNTGELFF. The CDR3 DNA reads TGTGCCAGCAGCGTAGTCGGCGGGGGGAACACCGGGGAGCTGTTTTTT. The full variable domain, in which reference TRBV9 and TRBJ2-2 provide the parts outside the CDR3, is DSGVTQTPKHLITATGQRVTLRCSPRSGDLSVYWYQQSLDQGLQFLIQYYNGEERAKGNILERFSAQQFPDLHSELNLSSLELGDSALYFCASSVVGGGNTGELFFGEGSRLTVL.

The chain carries TRBV29-1 and TRBJ2-3, with 14 bases lining up with TRBD2. Germline CDR1 and CDR2: SQVTM and ANQGSEA. Losses at the gene ends were 5 bases for V and 0 bases for J; bases not matched to a gene: 7. The CDR3 runs to 17 residues. CDR3 DNA sequence: TGCAGCGTTCAGAGACTAGCGGGGGGGTCTAGCACAGATACGCAGTATTTT. Translation gives CSVQRLAGGSSTDTQYF.

This rearrangement joins TRBV7-9 to TRBJ2-3; TRBD1 agrees at 7 bases. Germline values: CDR1 SEHNR, CDR2 FQNEAQ (reference sequence). Unmatched junction bases numbered 12, after V lost 6 bases and J lost 0 bases. This CDR3 contains 17 residues. The CDR3 region is CASSSSRDRGSTDTQYF. Here the CDR3 DNA reads TGTGCCAGCAGTTCTAGCCGGGACAGAGGTAGCACAGATACGCAGTATTTT.

The V call is TRBV2, the J call TRBJ1-4, with 8 bases that match TRBD1. The CDR3 is made up of 14 amino acids. CDR1 and CDR2 (germline): SNHLY, FYNNEI. V gave up 6 bases and J gave up 5 bases; unmatched junction bases: 5. CDR3 bases: TGTGCCAGCAGACCACGACAGGGGAATGAAAAACTGTTTTTT. It encodes CASRPRQGNEKLFF. Using reference TRBV2 and TRBJ1-4 for the parts outside the CDR3, the full variable domain is EPEVTQTPSHQVTQMGQEVILRCVPISNHLYFYWYRQILGQKVEFLVSFYNNEISEKSEIFDDQFSVERPDGSNFTLKIRSTKLEDSAMYFCASRPRQGNEKLFFGSGTQLSVL.

V and J are TRBV10-2 and TRBJ2-1, with 11 bases lining up with TRBD2. V lost 0 bases to trimming and J lost 10 bases; unmatched junction nucleotides: 8. Germline CDR1 reads WSHSY; CDR2 reads SAAADI. CDR3 length equals 16 residues. In DNA form, the CDR3 reads TGCGCCAGCAGTGAGTCGATAGCGGGGGGGCCAGGGGAGCAGTTCTTC. Protein: CASSESIAGGPGEQFF.

The J gene is TRBJ2-7, the V gene TRBV2; D ambiguous. The length of the CDR3 is 13 residues. Trimming stripped 4 bases from V and 1 base from J, with 8 bases between. Germline values: CDR1 SNHLY, CDR2 FYNNEI. The CDR3 DNA reads TGTGCCAGCAGTGTCGACAATTCCTACGAGCAGTACTTC. It is translated as CASSVDNSYEQYF.

This sequence joins TRBV6-1 and TRBJ1-3, with 10 bases lining up with TRBD1. The V gene end was trimmed by 5 bases and the J gene end by 4 bases; junction bases not matched to a gene: 5. Germline assignment: CDR1 MNHNS and CDR2 SASEGT. The length of the CDR3 is 15 residues. CDR3 amino acids: CASSRGQGVGNTIYF. CDR3 sequence (DNA): TGTGCCAGCAGTCGTGGACAGGGGGTCGGAAACACCATATATTTT.

This clone was found once. The J gene is TRBJ2-3, the V gene TRBV13; the match to TRBD2 covers 13 bases. J gave up 2 bases and V 4 bases, and 9 bases lay outside the gene matches. CDR3 length equals 18 residues. Germline V CDR1 and CDR2: PRHDT, FYEKMQ (reference sequence). The CDR3 DNA follows: TGTGCCAGCAGCTCTCGCCGCGGGACTAGCGGGGACACAGATACGCAGTATTTT. Its translation is CASSSRRGTSGDTDTQYF.

The table lists this clone with a count of one. The chain joins TRBV13 to TRBJ1-1; weak D call: TRBD1 (6 bases). Germline CDR1 is PRHDT and CDR2 is FYEKMQ (reference sequence). With 3 bases removed from V and 0 bases from J, the gap between germline ends came to 11 bases. The CDR3 extends over 15 amino acids. The CDR3 DNA reads TGTGCCAGCAGCTTTCTAGGGACATTGAACACTGAAGCTTTCTTT. Its protein is CASSFLGTLNTEAFF.

V and J are TRBV5-6 and TRBJ1-2; D may be TRBD1 (5 bases). CDR1 SGHDT and CDR2 YYEEEE come from the germline V gene. This CDR3 comprises 14 residues. The ends were cut back, 6 bases at V and 8 bases at J, with 20 bases in the middle. The CDR3 protein is CASNRDSRLGGYTF. The CDR3 DNA follows: TGTGCCAGCAACCGGGACTCTCGCCTCGGGGGCTACACCTTC.

This chain joins TRBV11-2 and TRBJ2-7; D may be TRBD2 (5 bases). The germline V and J ends were trimmed by 4 bases and 7 bases, with 20 bases remaining between them. Germline V gene sequence: CDR1 SGHAT, CDR2 FQNNGV. The CDR3 has 15 residues. As DNA, the CDR3 is TGTGCCAGCAGCTCCCTCGGAGGCGGCCCGTGGGAGCAGTACTTC. Protein: CASSSLGGGPWEQYF.

The chain recombines TRBV5-1 with TRBJ2-3; D perhaps matches TRBD2 (7 bases). The CDR3 consists of 12 residues. Trimming left V 3 bases short and J 11 bases short, with 13 bases between. The germline gives CDR1 SGHRS, CDR2 YFSETQ. DNA of the CDR3: TGCGCCAGCAGCTGGGGGGGGGCCTTGCAGTATTTT. It specifies CASSWGGALQYF.

This clone occurred a few times. This chain joins TRBV5-5 and TRBJ1-1, with unresolved D. Trimming cost V 0 bases and J 4 bases, with 13 bases left between them. Germline V gene data show CDR1 as SGHKS and CDR2 as YYEKEE (reference sequence). The CDR3 is 15 amino acids. In nucleotides, the CDR3 is TGTGCCAGCAGCTTGGTGCCGGGATTGAGCACTGAAGCTTTCTTT. It yields the protein CASSLVPGLSTEAFF.

V and J are TRBV5-1 and TRBJ1-1; D is possibly TRBD1 (5 bases). CDR1 and CDR2 (germline): SGHRS, YFSETQ. There are 13 residues in the CDR3. Trimming removed 2 bases from V and 6 bases from J, with 11 bases in between. The CDR3 nucleotides are TGCGCCAGCAGCTTTGGAGGGGACGCTGAAGCTTTCTTT. Translated, it gives CASSFGGDAEAFF.

This clone was observed once. J is TRBJ2-5 and V is TRBV5-1; 8 positions agree with TRBD2. This CDR3 contains 13 residues. The V gene end was trimmed by 4 bases and the J gene end by 7 bases; junction bases not matched to a gene: 6. CDR1 is SGHRS and CDR2 is YFSETQ in the germline V gene. DNA of the CDR3: TGCGCCAGCAGCCCGGGACTAGTCGGGACCCAGTACTTC. As protein: CASSPGLVGTQYF.

The V gene is TRBV25-1, the J gene TRBJ2-1; TRBD1 matches 8 bases. This CDR3 contains 17 residues. Looked up from germline, CDR1 is MGHDK and CDR2 is SYGVNS. J was trimmed by 3 bases and V by 2 bases; bases with no gene match: 9. CDR3 sequence: CASSEGTGRGYYNEQFF. The CDR3 nucleotides are TGTGCCAGCAGTGAAGGGACAGGTAGGGGATACTACAATGAGCAGTTCTTC.

In regard to this clone: The junction differs from germline at one of its ends, possibly a read error. The chain employs TRBV28 and TRBJ2-7; 11 bases map to TRBD1. The germline V gene encodes CDR1 MDHEN and CDR2 SYDVKM. The CDR3 covers 13 residues. In DNA, the CDR3 is TGTGCCAGCAGTGGGACAGGGGGGCGTTGGATCGTTTTC. As protein: CASSGTGGRWIVF.

The rearrangement uses TRBV2 and TRBJ1-5; D perhaps matches TRBD1 (5 bases). Germline CDR1 and CDR2: SNHLY and FYNNEI. The CDR3 length is 11 residues. V was cut by 8 bases and J by 5 bases, with 7 bases left in between. The DNA of the CDR3 is TGTGCCAGCGGGGGGGATCAGCCCCAGCATTTT. This sequence encodes CASGGDQPQHF.

This chain joins TRBV5-8 and TRBJ2-7; possibly TRBD2 for D (6 bases). Trimming took 0 bases from V and 4 from J, leaving 14 bases between them. The CDR3 is made up of 15 amino acids. Per the germline V gene, CDR1 is SGHTS and CDR2 is YDEGEE. The CDR3 bases are TGTGCCAGCAGCTTGGGACCGGGAGAAGTGTACGAGCAGTACTTC. Translation gives CASSLGPGEVYEQYF.

The rearrangement links TRBV9 to TRBJ1-1, with unresolved D. This CDR3 region has 14 residues. Germline assignment: CDR1 SGDLS and CDR2 YYNGEE. Deletions cut 6 bases from V and 0 bases from J, with 12 bases between. The CDR3 DNA reads as TGTGCCAGCACCCGGGGAGAGTTGAACACTGAAGCTTTCTTT. It specifies CASTRGELNTEAFF.

The CDR3 DNA reads TGTGCCAGCAGTTTACGCAGGGAGGGCTATGGCTACACCTTC. Its protein product is CASSLRREGYGYTF. The gene calls are TRBV27 and TRBJ1-2, with D maybe TRBD1 (5 bases). The V and J ends lost 2 bases and 4 bases respectively, with 11 bases between them. Germline V CDR1 and CDR2: MNHEY, SMNVEV (reference sequence). This CDR3 comprises 14 residues.

This clone was detected only a few times. The chain recombines TRBV6-6 with TRBJ1-5; TRBD1 aligns across 7 bases. From germline, CDR1 is MNHNY and CDR2 SVGAGI (reference sequence). This CDR3 contains 16 residues. The V gene end was trimmed by 2 bases and the J gene end by 3 bases; junction bases not matched to a gene: 7. The chain's CDR3 is CASSYTRDSLNQPQHF. The CDR3 coding sequence is TGTGCCAGCAGTTACACCCGGGACAGTCTCAATCAGCCCCAGCATTTT.

There are a few counts of this clone. The V and J genes are TRBV5-4 and TRBJ1-6; possibly TRBD1 for D (5 bases). Germline lookup yields CDR1 SGHNT and CDR2 YYREEE (reference sequence). The CDR3 is made up of 14 amino acids. V lost 4 bases to trimming and J lost 6 bases, with 11 bases between them. The chain's CDR3 is CASSGGGGNSPLHF. CDR3 sequence (DNA): TGTGCCAGCAGCGGTGGGGGGGGTAATTCACCCCTCCACTTT.

The V call is TRBV11-2, the J call TRBJ1-4; D not certain. The CDR3 consists of 12 residues. The V end lost 1 base, the J end lost 7 bases, and 4 bases lay between the germline ends. Germline V lookup: CDR1 SGHAT, CDR2 FQNNGV. The CDR3 region is CASSLGSEKLFF. The CDR3 nucleotides are TGTGCCAGCAGCTTAGGCAGTGAAAAACTGTTTTTT.